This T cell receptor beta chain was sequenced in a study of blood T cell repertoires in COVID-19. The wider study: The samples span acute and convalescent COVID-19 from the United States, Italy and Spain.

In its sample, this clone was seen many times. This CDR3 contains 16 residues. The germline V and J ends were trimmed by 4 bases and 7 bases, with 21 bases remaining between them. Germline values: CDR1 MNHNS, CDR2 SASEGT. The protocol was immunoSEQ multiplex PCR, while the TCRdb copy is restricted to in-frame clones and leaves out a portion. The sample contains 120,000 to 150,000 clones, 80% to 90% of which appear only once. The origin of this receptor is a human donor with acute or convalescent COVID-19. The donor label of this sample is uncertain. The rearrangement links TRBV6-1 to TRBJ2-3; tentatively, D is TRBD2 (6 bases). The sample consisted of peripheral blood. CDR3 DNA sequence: TGTGCCAGCAGTGTGACCCAGCGGGCCTCCCTTCATACGCAGTATTTT. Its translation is CASSVTQRASLHTQYF.